This T cell receptor beta chain came from a study of blood T cell repertoires in COVID-19 (TCRdb year 2020). Some background on the complete study: The collaborator samples originated in the United States, Italy and Spain and spanned the acute and convalescent phases of COVID-19. HLA class I and class II types, where available, came from metadata supplied by the sample provider rather than from assay-based typing. Deeply sampled blood TCRbeta repertoires from subjects exposed to, actively infected with, or recovered from COVID-19 were included in the dataset. The samples were drawn from two sources: the first 160 participants of the ongoing ImmuneRACE study, and 1,200 or so subjects contributed by 6 global collaborators. Sample metadata almost always included a de-identified subject ID, COVID-19 status, age in years and sex. The prospective study material was composed of cDNA or gDNA derived from T cells, B-cell-depleted T cells, or PBMCs. The repertoires were made available in a free public database intended to serve as a resource for research on the immune response to SARS-CoV-2.

Whole blood was collected in K2EDTA tubes by collaborating institutions according to the institutions' own protocols. For TCRbeta analysis, collaborators shipped samples as frozen whole blood, isolated PBMCs, or DNA extracted from either of those sample types. TCRbeta CDR3 regions were amplified from genomic DNA by means of the immunoSEQ Assay, a bias-controlled multiplex PCR. The paper's data handling went like this. Within the assay, amplification of reference gene primers was used to estimate how many nucleated cells each sample contained. To quantify the absolute abundance of each unique TCRbeta CDR3 rearrangement, sequence reads were collapsed and filtered. For each sample, productive Simpson clonality was calculated as the square root of Simpson's diversity index over productive rearrangements. TCRdb obtained this table from immuneACCESS and retained in-frame rearrangements with V and J assigned. These tables miss some clones; where compared with another copy, unresolved V genes account for less than half of the shortfall, and the remainder is unexplained. V and J calls and clone size are copied from that table; D and trimming were computed from the DNA. This sample holds 260,000 or so clones; approximately 87% were observed only once. Approximately 9% of the sample is in the top ten clones.

This clone was seen a few times. It has no known antigen specificity. Per-nucleotide qualities are absent, and no much larger clonotype sits a single base away. The paper's findings and limits, for the study overall: The quantity of clinical and demographic metadata differed by source and by participant and was supplied without curation.

Sequenced sample: peripheral blood. The TCR originated in a human donor in a cohort sampled during active COVID-19.

The DNA reads as follows: TGCGCCAGCAGCTTGGACAGGAACAATGAGCAGTTCTTC. The encoded protein is CASSLDRNNEQFF. The V and J genes are TRBV5-1 and TRBJ2-1; the D gene is perhaps TRBD1, on 5 matching bases. V is shortened by 0 bases, J by 5 bases, and the region joining them spans 6 bases. CDR1 and CDR2 are drawn from the germline V gene: SGHRS, YFSETQ. The CDR3 runs 13 residues from the cysteine to the phenylalanine. This entry keeps only the CDR3 DNA: 39 bases, framed from base 1.